This T cell receptor (beta chain) was documented in a study of T cell responses to AZD1222 COVID-19 vaccine. Whether given at about 4 or about 12 weeks, second doses were pooled. This clone appeared once. Germline CDR1 MNHEY, CDR2 SMNVEV (reference sequence). This CDR3 has 14 amino acids. V lost 5 bases, J lost 2 bases, and 12 bases lay in between. Sequenced by immunoSEQ multiplex PCR; TCRdb stores in-frame clones only, minus some. Of 77,000 or so clones detected, less than 95% appear once; the ten largest clones hold around 30%. The chain links TRBV27 to TRBJ1-2; unclear D gene. The sequencing here drew on peripheral blood, taken 28 days after the second AZD1222 dose. The TCR originated in an adult who received the AZD1222 COVID-19 vaccine. Here the CDR3 reads CASSVTSTNYGYTF. The CDR3 DNA sequence: TGTGCCAGCAGTGTCACATCAACAAACTATGGCTACACCTTC.